This T cell receptor beta chain was identified during a study of blood T cell repertoires in COVID-19. Study summary: The samples span acute and convalescent COVID-19 from the United States, Italy and Spain. Nucleic acid was either cDNA or gDNA, and it came from T cells, B-cell-depleted T cells, or PBMCs.

In germline, CDR1 is LGHNA, CDR2 YNFKEQ. V lost 1 base and J lost 0, with 13 bases in between. This CDR3 is 17 amino acids long. Original analysis: The assay estimated nucleated cells by amplifying reference gene primers. TCRdb's table, derived via immunoSEQ multiplex PCR, lists solely in-frame clones and lacks some. The DNA gave D and trimming, while V, J and clone size come from that table. The sample consists of roughly 250,000 clones, about 83% of them appearing once. The specimen sequenced was peripheral blood. The receptor was derived from a human donor in a cohort sampled during active COVID-19. V and J are TRBV4-2 and TRBJ1-5; D unclear. DNA for the CDR3: TGTGCCAGCAGCCAAGCTAACGAGGGAGCTAGCAATCAGCCCCAGCATTTT. Translation gives CASSQANEGASNQPQHF.